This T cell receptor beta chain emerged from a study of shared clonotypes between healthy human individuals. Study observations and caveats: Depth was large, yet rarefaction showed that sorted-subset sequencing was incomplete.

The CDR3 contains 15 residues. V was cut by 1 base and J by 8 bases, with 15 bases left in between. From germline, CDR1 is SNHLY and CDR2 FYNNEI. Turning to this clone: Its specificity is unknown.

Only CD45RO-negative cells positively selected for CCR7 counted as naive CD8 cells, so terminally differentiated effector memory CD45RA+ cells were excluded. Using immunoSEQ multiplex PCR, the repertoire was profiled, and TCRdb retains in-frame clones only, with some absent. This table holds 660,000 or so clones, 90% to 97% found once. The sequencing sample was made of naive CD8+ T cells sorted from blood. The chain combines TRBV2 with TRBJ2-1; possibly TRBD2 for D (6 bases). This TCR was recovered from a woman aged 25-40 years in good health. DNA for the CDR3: TGTGCCAGCAGTGAAGAGGTGACGGGAGCGGATGAGCAGTTCTTC. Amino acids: CASSEEVTGADEQFF.